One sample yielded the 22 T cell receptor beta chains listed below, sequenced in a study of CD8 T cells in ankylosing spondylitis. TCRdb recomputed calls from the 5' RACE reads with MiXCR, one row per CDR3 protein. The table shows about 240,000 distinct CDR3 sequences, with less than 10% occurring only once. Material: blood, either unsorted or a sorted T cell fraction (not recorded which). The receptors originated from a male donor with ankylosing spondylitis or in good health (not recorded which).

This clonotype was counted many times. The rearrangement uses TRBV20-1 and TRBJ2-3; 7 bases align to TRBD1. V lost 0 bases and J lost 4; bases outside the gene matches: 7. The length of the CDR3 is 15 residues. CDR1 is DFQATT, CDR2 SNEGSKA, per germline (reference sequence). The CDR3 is CSARDGDRDPDTQYF. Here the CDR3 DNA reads TGCAGTGCTAGAGATGGCGACAGGGACCCAGATACGCAGTATTTT.

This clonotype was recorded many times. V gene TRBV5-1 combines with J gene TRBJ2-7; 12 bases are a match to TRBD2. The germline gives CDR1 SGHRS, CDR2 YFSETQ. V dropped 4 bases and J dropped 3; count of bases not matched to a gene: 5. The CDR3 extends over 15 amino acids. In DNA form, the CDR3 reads TGCGCCAGCAGCGTACTAGCGGGAGGCCACTACGAGCAGTACTTC. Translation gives CASSVLAGGHYEQYF.

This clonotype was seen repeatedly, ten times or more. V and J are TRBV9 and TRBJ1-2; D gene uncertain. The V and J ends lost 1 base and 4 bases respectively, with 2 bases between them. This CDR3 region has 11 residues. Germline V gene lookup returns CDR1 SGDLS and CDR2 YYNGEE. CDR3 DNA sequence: TGTGCCAGCAGCGTACTCTATGGCTACACCTTC. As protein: CASSVLYGYTF.

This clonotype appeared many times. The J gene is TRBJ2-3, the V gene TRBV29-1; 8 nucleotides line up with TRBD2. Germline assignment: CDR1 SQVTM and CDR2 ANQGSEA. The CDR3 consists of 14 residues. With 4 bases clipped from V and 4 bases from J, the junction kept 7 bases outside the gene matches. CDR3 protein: CSVVRAGAADTQYF. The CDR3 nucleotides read TGCAGCGTTGTTCGAGCGGGAGCGGCAGATACGCAGTATTTT.

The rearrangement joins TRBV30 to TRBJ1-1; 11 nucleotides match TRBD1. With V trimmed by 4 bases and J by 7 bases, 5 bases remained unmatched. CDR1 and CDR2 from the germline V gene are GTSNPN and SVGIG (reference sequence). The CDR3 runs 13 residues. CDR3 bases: TGTGCCTGGACCATGGGACAGGGGGATGAAGCTTTCTTT. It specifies CAWTMGQGDEAFF.

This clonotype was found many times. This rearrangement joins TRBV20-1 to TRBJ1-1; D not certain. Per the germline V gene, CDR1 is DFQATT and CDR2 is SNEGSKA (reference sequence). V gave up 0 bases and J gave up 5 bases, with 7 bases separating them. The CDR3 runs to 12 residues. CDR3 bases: TGCAGTGCTAGAGATCGGGGTACTGAAGCTTTCTTT. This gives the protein CSARDRGTEAFF.

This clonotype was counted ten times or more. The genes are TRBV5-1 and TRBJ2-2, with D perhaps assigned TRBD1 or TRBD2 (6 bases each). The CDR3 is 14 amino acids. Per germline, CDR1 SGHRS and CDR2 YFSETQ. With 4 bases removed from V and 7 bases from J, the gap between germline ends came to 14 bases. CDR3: CASSGGTNNGELFF. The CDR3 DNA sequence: TGCGCCAGCAGCGGGGGGACAAATAACGGGGAGCTGTTTTTT.

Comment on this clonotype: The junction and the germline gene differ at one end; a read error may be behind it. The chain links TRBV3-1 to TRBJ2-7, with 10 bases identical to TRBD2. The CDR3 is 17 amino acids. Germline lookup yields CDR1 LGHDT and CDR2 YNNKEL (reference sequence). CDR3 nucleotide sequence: TGTGCCAGCACCCAAAGCCCACTACTCAGCGGGAGGGACGAGCAGTACTTC. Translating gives CASTQSPLLSGRDEQYF.

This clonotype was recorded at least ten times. CDR3 sequence (DNA): TGTGCCAGCTCACCTTCCGACAGGGGCGCCCGATCGAACACTGAAGCTTTCTTT. It specifies CASSPSDRGARSNTEAFF. This rearrangement joins TRBV18 to TRBJ1-1, with TRBD1 matching over 8 bases. The CDR3 has 18 residues. Germline V gene data show CDR1 as KGHSH and CDR2 as LQKENI. Germline trimming cut 3 bases from V and 1 base from J; bases unmatched to any gene: 13.

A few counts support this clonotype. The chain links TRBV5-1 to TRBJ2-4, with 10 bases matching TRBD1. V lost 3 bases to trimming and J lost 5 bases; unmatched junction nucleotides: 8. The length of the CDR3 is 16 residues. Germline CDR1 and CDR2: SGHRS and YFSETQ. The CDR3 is CASSSRQGARENIQYF. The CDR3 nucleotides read TGCGCCAGCAGCTCCCGACAGGGGGCGCGGGAAAACATTCAGTACTTC.

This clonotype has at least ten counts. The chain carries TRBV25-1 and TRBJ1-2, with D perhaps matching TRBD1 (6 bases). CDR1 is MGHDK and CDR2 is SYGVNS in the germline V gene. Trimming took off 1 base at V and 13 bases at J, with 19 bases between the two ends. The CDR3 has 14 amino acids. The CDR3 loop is CASSEWRDTAVSTF. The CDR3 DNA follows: TGTGCCAGCAGTGAATGGAGGGACACGGCGGTTAGCACCTTC.

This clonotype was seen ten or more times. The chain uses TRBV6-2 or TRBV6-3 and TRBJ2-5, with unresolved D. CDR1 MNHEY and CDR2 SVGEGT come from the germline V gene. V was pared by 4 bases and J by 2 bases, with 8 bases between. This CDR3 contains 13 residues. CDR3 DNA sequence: TGTGCCAGCAGTTTTGTACAGCAAGAGACCCAGTACTTC. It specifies CASSFVQQETQYF.

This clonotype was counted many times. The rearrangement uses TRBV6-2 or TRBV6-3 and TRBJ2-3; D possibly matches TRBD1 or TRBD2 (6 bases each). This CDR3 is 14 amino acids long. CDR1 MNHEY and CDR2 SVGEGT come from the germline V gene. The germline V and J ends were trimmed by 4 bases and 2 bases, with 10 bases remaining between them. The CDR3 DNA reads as TGTGCCAGCAGTTTTGGGGGGCCCACAGATACGCAGTATTTT. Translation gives CASSFGGPTDTQYF.

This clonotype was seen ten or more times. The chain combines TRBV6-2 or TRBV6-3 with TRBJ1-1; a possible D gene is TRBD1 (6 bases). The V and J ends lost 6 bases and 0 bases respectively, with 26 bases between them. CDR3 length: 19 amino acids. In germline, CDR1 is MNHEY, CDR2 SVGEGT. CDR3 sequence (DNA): TGTGCCAGCAGCTCCTACCCGACAGGAAGAGGGCGGATGAACACTGAAGCTTTCTTT. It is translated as CASSSYPTGRGRMNTEAFF.

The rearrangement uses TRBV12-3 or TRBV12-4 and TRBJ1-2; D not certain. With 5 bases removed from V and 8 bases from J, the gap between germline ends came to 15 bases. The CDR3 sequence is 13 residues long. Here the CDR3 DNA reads TGTGCCAGCAGTCCCGGCCGCCGGAGCGGCTACACCTTC. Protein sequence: CASSPGRRSGYTF.

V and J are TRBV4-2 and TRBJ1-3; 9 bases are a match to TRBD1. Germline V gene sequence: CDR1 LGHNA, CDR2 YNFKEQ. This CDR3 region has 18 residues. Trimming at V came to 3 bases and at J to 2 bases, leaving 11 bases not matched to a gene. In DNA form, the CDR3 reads TGTGCCAGCAGCCAGCCACAGGGGGCGTTTAGGACTGGAAACACCATATATTTT. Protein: CASSQPQGAFRTGNTIYF.

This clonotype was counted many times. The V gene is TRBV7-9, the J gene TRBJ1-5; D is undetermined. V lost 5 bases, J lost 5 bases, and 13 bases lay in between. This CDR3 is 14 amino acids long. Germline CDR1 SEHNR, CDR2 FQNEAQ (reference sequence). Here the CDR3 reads CASSLGDLDQPQHF. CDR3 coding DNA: TGTGCCAGCAGCCTCGGAGACTTGGATCAGCCCCAGCATTTT.

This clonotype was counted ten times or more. CDR3 DNA sequence: TGTGCCACCAGCAGAGATCAGGAGGCCACTGAAGCTTTCTTT. Translating gives CATSRDQEATEAFF. V usage is TRBV15 and J usage is TRBJ1-1; no firm D call. CDR3 length equals 14 residues. CDR1 is LNHNV, CDR2 YYDKDF, per germline (reference sequence). Trimming took 0 bases from V and 4 from J, leaving 9 bases between them. The whole variable domain, filled in from reference TRBV15 and TRBJ1-1, reads DAMVIQNPRYQVTQFGKPVTLSCSQTLNHNVMYWYQQKSSQAPKLLFHYYDKDFNNEADTPDNFQSRRPNTSFCFLDIRSPGLGDTAMYLCATSRDQEATEAFFGQGTRLTVV.

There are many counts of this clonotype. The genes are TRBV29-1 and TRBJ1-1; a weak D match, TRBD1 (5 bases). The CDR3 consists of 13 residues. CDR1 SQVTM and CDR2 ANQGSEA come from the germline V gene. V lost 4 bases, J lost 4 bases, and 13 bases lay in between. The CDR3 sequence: CSVGGGASTEAFF. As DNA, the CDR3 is TGCAGCGTTGGGGGGGGTGCGAGCACTGAAGCTTTCTTT.

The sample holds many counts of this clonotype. CDR3 sequence (DNA): TGTGCCATCAGTGATCCCGGGACAGGCCACACTGAAGCTTTCTTT. This gives the protein CAISDPGTGHTEAFF. This chain uses TRBV10-3 with TRBJ1-1; 8 nucleotides agree with TRBD1. The J segment lost 3 bases and the V segment lost 3 bases, leaving 6 bases of the junction unmatched. The CDR3 consists of 15 residues. Germline V lookup: CDR1 ENHRY, CDR2 SYGVKD.

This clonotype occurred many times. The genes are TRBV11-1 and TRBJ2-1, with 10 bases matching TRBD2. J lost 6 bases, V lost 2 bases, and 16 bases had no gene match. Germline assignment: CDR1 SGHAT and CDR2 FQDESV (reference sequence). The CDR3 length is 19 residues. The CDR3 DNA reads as TGTGCCAGCAGCTTATCGCTAGCGGGAGTCCAAGTATGGGCCAATGAGCAGTTCTTC. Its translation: CASSLSLAGVQVWANEQFF. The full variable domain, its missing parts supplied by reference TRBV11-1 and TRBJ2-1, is EAEVAQSPRYKITEKSQAVAFWCDPISGHATLYWYRQILGQGPELLVQFQDESVVDDSQLPKDRFSAERLKGVDSTLKIQPAELGDSAMYLCASSLSLAGVQVWANEQFFGPGTRLTVL.

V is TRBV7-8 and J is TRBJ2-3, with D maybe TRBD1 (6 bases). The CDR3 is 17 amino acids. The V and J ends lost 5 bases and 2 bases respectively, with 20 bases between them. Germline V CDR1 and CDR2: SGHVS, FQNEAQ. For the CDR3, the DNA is TGTGCCAGCAGCCTTGAAGCCGGGACAAGGTTCACAGATACGCAGTATTTT. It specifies CASSLEAGTRFTDTQYF.